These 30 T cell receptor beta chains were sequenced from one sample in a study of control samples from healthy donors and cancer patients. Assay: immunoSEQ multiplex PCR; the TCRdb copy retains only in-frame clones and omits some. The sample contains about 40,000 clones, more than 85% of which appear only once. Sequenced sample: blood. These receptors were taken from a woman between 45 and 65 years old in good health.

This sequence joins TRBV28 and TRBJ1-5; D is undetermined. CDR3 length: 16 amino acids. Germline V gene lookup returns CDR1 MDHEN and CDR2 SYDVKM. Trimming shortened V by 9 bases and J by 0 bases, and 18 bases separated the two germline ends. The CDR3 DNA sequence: TGTGCCAGTACGGGCGTGGCAGGTCCTAGCAATCAGCCCCAGCATTTT. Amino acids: CASTGVAGPSNQPQHF.

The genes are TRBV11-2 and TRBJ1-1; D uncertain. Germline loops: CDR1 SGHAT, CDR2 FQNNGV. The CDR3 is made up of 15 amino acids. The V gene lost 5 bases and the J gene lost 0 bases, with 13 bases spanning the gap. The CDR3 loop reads CASSPRVRLNTEAFF. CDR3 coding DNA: TGTGCCAGCAGCCCGAGGGTCCGGCTGAACACTGAAGCTTTCTTT.

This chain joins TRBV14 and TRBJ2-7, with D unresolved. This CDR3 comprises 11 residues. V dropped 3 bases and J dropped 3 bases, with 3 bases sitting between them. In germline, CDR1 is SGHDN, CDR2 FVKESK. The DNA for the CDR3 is TGTGCCAGCAGCCACGTCTACGAGCAGTACTTC. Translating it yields CASSHVYEQYF.

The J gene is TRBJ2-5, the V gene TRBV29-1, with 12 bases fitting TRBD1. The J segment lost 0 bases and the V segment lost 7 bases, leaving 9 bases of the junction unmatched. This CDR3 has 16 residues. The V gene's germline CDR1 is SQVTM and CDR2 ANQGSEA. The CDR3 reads CSAGRDRGRHQETQYF. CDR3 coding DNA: TGCAGCGCGGGTAGGGACAGGGGGCGCCACCAAGAGACCCAGTACTTC.

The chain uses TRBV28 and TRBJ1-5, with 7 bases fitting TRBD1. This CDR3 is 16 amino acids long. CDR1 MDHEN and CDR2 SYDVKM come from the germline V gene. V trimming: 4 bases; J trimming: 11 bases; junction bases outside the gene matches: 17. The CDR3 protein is CASSSHAGTVLWAQHF. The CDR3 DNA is TGTGCCAGCAGTTCTCACGCCGGGACAGTCCTGTGGGCCCAGCATTTT.

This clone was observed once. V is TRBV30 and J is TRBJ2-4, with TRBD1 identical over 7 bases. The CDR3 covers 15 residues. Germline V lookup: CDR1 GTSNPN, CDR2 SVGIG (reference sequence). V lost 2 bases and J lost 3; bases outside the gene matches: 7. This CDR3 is CAWSPLWTGKNIQYF. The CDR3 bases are TGTGCCTGGAGTCCTCTTTGGACAGGCAAAAACATTCAGTACTTC.

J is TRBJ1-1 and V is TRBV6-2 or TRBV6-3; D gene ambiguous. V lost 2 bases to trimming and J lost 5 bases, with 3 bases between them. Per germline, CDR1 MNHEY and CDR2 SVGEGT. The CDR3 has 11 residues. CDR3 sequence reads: CASSYGTEAFF. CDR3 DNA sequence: TGTGCCAGCAGTTACGGGACTGAAGCTTTCTTT.

The CDR3 loop reads CASSLGTELTEAFF. For the CDR3, the DNA is TGCGCCAGCAGCTTAGGGACAGAGTTAACTGAAGCTTTCTTT. The rearrangement uses TRBV5-1 and TRBJ1-1; 7 nucleotides match TRBD1. The trim removed 2 bases at V and 5 bases at J, leaving 6 bases unmatched. Germline V gene sequence: CDR1 SGHRS, CDR2 YFSETQ. CDR3 length equals 14 residues.

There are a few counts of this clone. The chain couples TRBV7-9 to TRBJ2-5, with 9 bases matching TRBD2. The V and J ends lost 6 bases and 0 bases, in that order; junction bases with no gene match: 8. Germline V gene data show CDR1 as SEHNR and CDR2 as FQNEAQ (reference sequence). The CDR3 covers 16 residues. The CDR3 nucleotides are TGTGCCAGCAGACGCCCTGGCGGGGGGGACCAAGAGACCCAGTACTTC. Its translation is CASRRPGGGDQETQYF. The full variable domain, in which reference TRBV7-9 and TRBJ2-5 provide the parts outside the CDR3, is DTGVSQNPRHKITKRGQNVTFRCDPISEHNRLYWYRQTLGQGPEFLTYFQNEAQLEKSRLLSDRFSAERPKGSFSTLEIQRTEQGDSAMYLCASRRPGGGDQETQYFGPGTRLLVL.

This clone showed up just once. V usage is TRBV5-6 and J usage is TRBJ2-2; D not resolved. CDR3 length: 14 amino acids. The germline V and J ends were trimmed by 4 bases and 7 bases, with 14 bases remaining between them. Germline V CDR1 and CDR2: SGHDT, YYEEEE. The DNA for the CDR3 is TGTGCCAGCAGCAGGACGGGTGCCCTCGGGGAGCTGTTTTTT. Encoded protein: CASSRTGALGELFF.

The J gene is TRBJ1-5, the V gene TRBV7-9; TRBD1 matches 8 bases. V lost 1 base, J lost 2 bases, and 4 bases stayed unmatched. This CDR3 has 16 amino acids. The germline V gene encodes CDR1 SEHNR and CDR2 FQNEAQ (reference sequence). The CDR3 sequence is CASSLGTGIGNQPQHF. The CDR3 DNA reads TGTGCCAGCAGCTTAGGGACAGGGATTGGCAATCAGCCCCAGCATTTT. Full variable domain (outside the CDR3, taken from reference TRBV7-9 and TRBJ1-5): DTGVSQNPRHKITKRGQNVTFRCDPISEHNRLYWYRQTLGQGPEFLTYFQNEAQLEKSRLLSDRFSAERPKGSFSTLEIQRTEQGDSAMYLCASSLGTGIGNQPQHFGDGTRLSIL.

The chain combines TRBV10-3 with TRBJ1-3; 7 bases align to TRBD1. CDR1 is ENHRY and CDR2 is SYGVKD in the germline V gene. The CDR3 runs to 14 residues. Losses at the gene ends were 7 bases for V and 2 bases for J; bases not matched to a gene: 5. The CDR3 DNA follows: TGTGCCATCAAAGACAGGGAAACTGGAAACACCATATATTTT. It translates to CAIKDRETGNTIYF.

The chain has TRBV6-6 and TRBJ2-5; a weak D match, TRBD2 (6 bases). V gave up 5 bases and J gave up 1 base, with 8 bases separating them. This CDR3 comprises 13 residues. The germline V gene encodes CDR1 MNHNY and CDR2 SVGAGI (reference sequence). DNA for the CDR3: TGTGCCAGCAGTCTACTAGCCCAAGAGACCCAGTACTTC. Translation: CASSLLAQETQYF.

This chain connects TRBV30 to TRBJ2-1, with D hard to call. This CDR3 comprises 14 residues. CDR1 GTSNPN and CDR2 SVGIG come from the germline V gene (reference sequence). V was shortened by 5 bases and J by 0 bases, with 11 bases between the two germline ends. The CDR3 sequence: CAWRMPSSYNEQFF. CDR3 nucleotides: TGTGCCTGGCGCATGCCGAGCTCCTACAATGAGCAGTTCTTC.

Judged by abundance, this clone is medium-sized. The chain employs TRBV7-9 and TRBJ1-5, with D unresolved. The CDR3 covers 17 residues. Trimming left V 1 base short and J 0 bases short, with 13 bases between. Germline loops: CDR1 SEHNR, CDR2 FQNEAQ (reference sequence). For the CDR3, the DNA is TGTGCCAGCAGCTTAGGTCGGGCCGGGGATAGCAATCAGCCCCAGCATTTT. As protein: CASSLGRAGDSNQPQHF.

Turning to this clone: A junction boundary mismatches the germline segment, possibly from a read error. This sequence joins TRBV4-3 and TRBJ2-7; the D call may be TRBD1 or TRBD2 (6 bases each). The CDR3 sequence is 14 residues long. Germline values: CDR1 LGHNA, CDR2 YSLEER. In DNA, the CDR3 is TGCGCCAGCAGCCAAGATCTCACCGGGGGCTCGATCGACTTC. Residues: CASSQDLTGGSIDF.

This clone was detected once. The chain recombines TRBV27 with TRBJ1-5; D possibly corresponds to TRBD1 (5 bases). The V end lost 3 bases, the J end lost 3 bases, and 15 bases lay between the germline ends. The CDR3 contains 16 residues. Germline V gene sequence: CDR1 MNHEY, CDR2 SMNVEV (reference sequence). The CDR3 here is CASSLGPSSNNQPQHF. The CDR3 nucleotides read TGTGCCAGCAGTTTGGGACCGAGTTCGAACAATCAGCCCCAGCATTTT.

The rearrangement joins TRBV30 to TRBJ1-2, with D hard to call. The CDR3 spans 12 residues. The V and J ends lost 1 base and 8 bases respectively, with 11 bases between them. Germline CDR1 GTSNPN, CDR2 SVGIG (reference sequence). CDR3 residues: CAWSDRTQGYTF. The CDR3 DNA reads TGTGCCTGGAGTGACCGGACGCAAGGCTACACCTTC.

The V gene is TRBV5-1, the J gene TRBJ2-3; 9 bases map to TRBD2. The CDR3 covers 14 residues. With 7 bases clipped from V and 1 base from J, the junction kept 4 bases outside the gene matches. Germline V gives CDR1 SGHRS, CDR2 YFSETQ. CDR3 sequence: CASGRTSGTDTQYF. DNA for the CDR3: TGCGCCAGCGGTAGGACTAGCGGCACAGATACGCAGTATTTT.

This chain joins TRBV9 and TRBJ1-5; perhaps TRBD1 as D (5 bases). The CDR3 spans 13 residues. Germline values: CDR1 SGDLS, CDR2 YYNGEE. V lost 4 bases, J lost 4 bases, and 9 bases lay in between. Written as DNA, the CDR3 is TGTGCCAGCAGCCGGGGCAGTAATCAGCCCCAGCATTTT. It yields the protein CASSRGSNQPQHF.

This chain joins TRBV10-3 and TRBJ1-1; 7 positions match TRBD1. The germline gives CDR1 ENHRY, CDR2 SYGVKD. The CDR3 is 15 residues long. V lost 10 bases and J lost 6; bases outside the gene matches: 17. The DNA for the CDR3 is TGTGCCACCCAAGAATACGACAGGGTTGGCGCTGAAGCTTTCTTT. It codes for CATQEYDRVGAEAFF.

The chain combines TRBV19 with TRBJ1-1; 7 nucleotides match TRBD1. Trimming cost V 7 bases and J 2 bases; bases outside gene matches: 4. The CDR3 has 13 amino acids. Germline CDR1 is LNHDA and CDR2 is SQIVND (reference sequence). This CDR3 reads CASIDRANTEAFF. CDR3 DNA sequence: TGTGCCAGTATCGACAGGGCCAACACTGAAGCTTTCTTT.

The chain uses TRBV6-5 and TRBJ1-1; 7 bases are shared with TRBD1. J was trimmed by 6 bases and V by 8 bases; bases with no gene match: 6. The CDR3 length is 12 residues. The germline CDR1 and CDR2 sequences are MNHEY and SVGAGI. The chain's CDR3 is CASALTGSEAFF. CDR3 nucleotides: TGTGCCAGCGCCCTGACAGGGTCTGAAGCTTTCTTT.

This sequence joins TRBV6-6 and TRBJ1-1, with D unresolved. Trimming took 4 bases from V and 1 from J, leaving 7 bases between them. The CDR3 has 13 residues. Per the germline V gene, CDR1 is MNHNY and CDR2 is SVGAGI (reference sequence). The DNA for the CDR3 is TGTGCCAGCAGTTCCAAACCGAACACTGAAGCTTTCTTT. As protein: CASSSKPNTEAFF.

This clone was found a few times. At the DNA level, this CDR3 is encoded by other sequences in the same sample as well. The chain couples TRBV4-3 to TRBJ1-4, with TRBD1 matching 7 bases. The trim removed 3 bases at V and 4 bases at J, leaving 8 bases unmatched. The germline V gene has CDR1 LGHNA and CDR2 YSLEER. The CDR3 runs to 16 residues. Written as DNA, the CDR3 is TGCGCCAGCAGCCAGGACCCGGGACAGTTTAATGAAAAACTGTTTTTT. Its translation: CASSQDPGQFNEKLFF.

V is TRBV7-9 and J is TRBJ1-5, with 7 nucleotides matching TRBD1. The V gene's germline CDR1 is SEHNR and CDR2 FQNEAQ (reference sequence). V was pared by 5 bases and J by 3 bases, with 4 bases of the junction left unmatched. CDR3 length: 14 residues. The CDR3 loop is CASSPGQANQPQHF. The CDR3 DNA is TGTGCCAGCAGCCCCGGACAGGCCAATCAGCCCCAGCATTTT.

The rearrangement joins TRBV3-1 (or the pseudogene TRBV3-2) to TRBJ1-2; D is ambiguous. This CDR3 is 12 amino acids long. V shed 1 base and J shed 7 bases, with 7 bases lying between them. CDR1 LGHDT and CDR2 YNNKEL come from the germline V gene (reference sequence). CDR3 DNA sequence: TGTGCCAGCAGCCAAGGGGTTAGTGGCTACACCTTC. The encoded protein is CASSQGVSGYTF.

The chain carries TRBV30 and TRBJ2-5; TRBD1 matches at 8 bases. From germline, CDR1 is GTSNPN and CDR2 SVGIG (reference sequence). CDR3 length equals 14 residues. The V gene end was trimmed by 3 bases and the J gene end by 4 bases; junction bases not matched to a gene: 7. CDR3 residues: CAWSQGALVETQYF. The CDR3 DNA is TGTGCCTGGAGCCAGGGGGCATTGGTAGAGACCCAGTACTTC. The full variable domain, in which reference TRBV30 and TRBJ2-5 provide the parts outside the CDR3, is SQTIHQWPATLVQPVGSPLSLECTVEGTSNPNLYWYRQAAGRGLQLLFYSVGIGQISSEVPQNLSASRPQDRQFILSSKKLLLSDSGFYLCAWSQGALVETQYFGPGTRLLVL.

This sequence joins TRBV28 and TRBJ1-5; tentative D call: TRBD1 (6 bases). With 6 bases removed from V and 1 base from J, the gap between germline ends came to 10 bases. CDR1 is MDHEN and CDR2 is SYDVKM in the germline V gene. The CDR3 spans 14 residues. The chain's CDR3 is CASSGGISNQPQHF. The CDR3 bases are TGTGCCAGCAGCGGGGGCATAAGCAATCAGCCCCAGCATTTT.

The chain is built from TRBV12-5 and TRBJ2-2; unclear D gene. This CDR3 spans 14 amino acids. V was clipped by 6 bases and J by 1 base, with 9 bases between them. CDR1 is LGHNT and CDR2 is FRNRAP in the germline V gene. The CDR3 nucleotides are TGTGCTAGTGGCAGAACACAGAACACCGGGGAGCTGTTTTTT. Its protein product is CASGRTQNTGELFF.